The source of this T cell receptor beta chain is a study of T cells in Graves' hyperthyroidism and ophthalmopathy. Germline V gives CDR1 MDHEN, CDR2 SYDVKM. The CDR3 spans 15 residues. Comment on this clonotype: The germline gene is not matched at one end of the junction; a read error may be the cause.

Amplification of TCR beta CDR3 regions was performed using RNA transcripts as template. HTBI primers were the set used in a first-round RT-PCR of the TCR CDR3. From the multiplex PCR reads, TCRdb called clonotypes with MiXCR, one entry per CDR3 protein. Here the sample spans a few hundred thousand distinct CDR3 sequences, about a sixth being singletons. This chain uses TRBV28 with TRBJ1-1; D unresolved. Sequenced input: blood. The source of this sequence is a woman aged 50 to 60 with Graves' hyperthyroidism. The CDR3 here is CASSFSARENTEALF. CDR3 in DNA: TGTGCCAGCAGTTTCTCTGCCAGAGAGAACACTGAAGCTCTCTTT.